One and the same sample provided the 3 T cell receptor beta chains below, sequenced in a study of T cell responses to AZD1222 COVID-19 vaccine. Clones were sequenced by immunoSEQ multiplex PCR, and TCRdb holds only the in-frame ones, with some missing. The profile shows roughly 40,000 clones, approximately 89% of them singletons. This specimen consisted of peripheral blood, obtained 28 days after the second AZD1222 dose. All receptors come from an adult who received the AZD1222 COVID-19 vaccine.

This clone was counted a few times. CDR3 DNA sequence: TGCAGCGTTGGAGGGACAGGGACCCAAGAGACCCAGTACTTC. Its translation is CSVGGTGTQETQYF. The rearrangement uses TRBV29-1 and TRBJ2-5; 9 bases match TRBD1. Trimming cost V 4 bases and J 1 base; bases outside gene matches: 4. Germline values: CDR1 SQVTM, CDR2 ANQGSEA. This CDR3 comprises 14 residues.

This clone was counted between two and nine times. V gene TRBV7-9 combines with J gene TRBJ2-7, with 7 bases lining up with TRBD2. The junction had 2 bases not matched to a gene; V was cut back by 4 bases and J by 5 bases. Germline V gene lookup returns CDR1 SEHNR and CDR2 FQNEAQ (reference sequence). This CDR3 spans 12 amino acids. This CDR3 is CASSWRGNEQYF. CDR3 coding DNA: TGTGCCAGCAGCTGGCGGGGGAACGAGCAGTACTTC.

This chain links TRBV7-2 with TRBJ2-7, with 8 bases matching TRBD2. Germline V gives CDR1 SGHTA, CDR2 FQGNSA. The CDR3 consists of 15 residues. After removal of 4 bases from V and 9 bases from J, the junction contained 14 bases not matched to a gene. The CDR3 DNA follows: TGTGCCAGCAGCTCATTAGCGGGGATACCCCAGGGGCAGTACTTC. This encodes CASSSLAGIPQGQYF.